A single sample is the source of the 19 T cell receptor beta chains below, sequenced in a study of glioma-infiltrating T cells after dendritic cell vaccination. Profiling relied on immunoSEQ multiplex PCR, and the TCRdb table lists in-frame clones only, not all of them. The table shows just over 95,000 clones, with about 79% occurring only once. The sequencing here drew on blood, taken before dendritic cell vaccination. The receptors derive from a human donor with glioblastoma.

This chain connects TRBV2 to TRBJ1-2, with D maybe TRBD1 (5 bases). V was shortened by 5 bases and J by 0 bases, with 10 bases between the two germline ends. Per the germline V gene, CDR1 is SNHLY and CDR2 is FYNNEI. The CDR3 totals 14 residues. Here the CDR3 DNA reads TGTGCCAGCAGTTCCGACAGAGCTAACTATGGCTACACCTTC. Translation: CASSSDRANYGYTF.

This chain joins TRBV7-8 and TRBJ2-7; 8 nucleotides match TRBD1. This CDR3 is built from 17 residues. Germline V CDR1 and CDR2: SGHVS, FQNEAQ. The J segment lost 3 bases and the V segment lost 4 bases, leaving 14 bases of the junction unmatched. In DNA, the CDR3 is TGTGCCAGCAGCTACCGAGGACAGGGAATAGGCGGCTACGAGCAGTACTTC. This codes for CASSYRGQGIGGYEQYF.

This rearrangement joins TRBV2 to TRBJ1-2; 7 bases are a match to TRBD1. Germline lookup yields CDR1 SNHLY and CDR2 FYNNEI. V lost 0 bases to trimming and J lost 5 bases; unmatched junction nucleotides: 6. The CDR3 sequence is 15 residues long. CDR3 residues: CASSEAGQSGYGYTF. The CDR3 DNA is TGTGCCAGCAGTGAAGCGGGACAGAGCGGGTATGGCTACACCTTC.

The chain recombines TRBV10-2 with TRBJ1-1; D remains unclear. The CDR3 totals 14 residues. V was clipped by 3 bases and J by 5 bases, with 13 bases between them. Germline V gives CDR1 WSHSY, CDR2 SAAADI. CDR3 nucleotides: TGCGCCAGCAGTGATGCTTCGAGGGAGACTGAAGCTTTCTTT. This encodes CASSDASRETEAFF.

The chain uses TRBV5-4 and TRBJ2-3, with D possibly being TRBD2 (6 bases). Germline CDR1 is SGHNT and CDR2 is YYREEE (reference sequence). The ends were cut back, 0 bases at V and 6 bases at J, with 11 bases in the middle. This CDR3 spans 14 amino acids. The CDR3 protein is CASSLGGDRDTQYF. The CDR3, as DNA: TGTGCCAGCAGCTTGGGGGGGGATCGGGATACGCAGTATTTT.

The chain combines TRBV9 with TRBJ1-3, with TRBD1 as a possible D gene (6 bases). The CDR3 covers 14 residues. V was pared by 7 bases and J by 6 bases, with 17 bases between. Germline CDR1 reads SGDLS; CDR2 reads YYNGEE. The DNA of the CDR3 is TGTGCCAGCGGTCCCCCCGGGACATCAAACACCATATATTTT. This gives the protein CASGPPGTSNTIYF.

This chain uses TRBV9 with TRBJ2-3; 12 nucleotides line up with TRBD2. Per germline, CDR1 SGDLS and CDR2 YYNGEE. Trimming removed 4 bases from V and 4 bases from J; junction bases left unmatched: 4. The CDR3 has 15 amino acids. CDR3 nucleotides: TGTGCCAGCAGCTTAGGACTAGCGGGATCAGATACGCAGTATTTT. The encoded protein is CASSLGLAGSDTQYF.

The rearrangement uses TRBV5-1 and TRBJ2-2; D is perhaps TRBD2 (7 bases). The CDR3 totals 16 residues. Per the germline V gene, CDR1 is SGHRS and CDR2 is YFSETQ. V was pared by 0 bases and J by 4 bases, with 13 bases between. The CDR3 DNA reads TGCGCCAGCAGCTTGGTTGGGGGGGCTTTCACCGGGGAGCTGTTTTTT. Translated: CASSLVGGAFTGELFF.

The V gene is TRBV4-1, the J gene TRBJ2-3, with TRBD2 matching 8 bases. CDR3 length equals 16 residues. Germline V gene sequence: CDR1 MGHRA, CDR2 YSYEKL. Trimming took 6 bases from V and 2 from J; bases not matched to a gene: 10. CDR3 DNA: TGCGCCAGCAGACGTTCGACGGGAGGGATCACAGATACGCAGTATTTT. Amino acid sequence: CASRRSTGGITDTQYF.

The chain combines TRBV7-9 with TRBJ1-1; tentative D call: TRBD1 (5 bases). The V end was cut by 1 base, the J end by 4 bases, with 13 bases between. CDR3 size: 15 residues. The germline gives CDR1 SEHNR, CDR2 FQNEAQ (reference sequence). The CDR3 DNA reads as TGTGCCAGCAGCTTAGGCAGGGTAGAGGTCACTGAAGCTTTCTTT. It encodes CASSLGRVEVTEAFF.

The rearrangement uses TRBV25-1 and TRBJ2-7; perhaps TRBD2 as D (6 bases). V was trimmed by 1 base and J by 5 bases, leaving 9 bases between them. Germline V gives CDR1 MGHDK, CDR2 SYGVNS. The CDR3 spans 13 residues. In nucleotides, the CDR3 is TGTGCCAGCAGTGAATGGGGACTCCACGAGCAGTACTTC. Translation gives CASSEWGLHEQYF.

The V call is TRBV6-1, the J call TRBJ2-1; 9 bases map to TRBD2. Trimming removed 3 bases from V and 0 bases from J; junction bases left unmatched: 12. The CDR3 extends over 19 amino acids. Germline V lookup: CDR1 MNHNS, CDR2 SASEGT. The CDR3 reads CASSEFLVVAGVSYNEQFF. For the CDR3, the DNA is TGTGCCAGCAGTGAGTTTTTAGTAGTAGCGGGGGTCTCCTACAATGAGCAGTTCTTC.

The chain links TRBV7-6 to TRBJ2-2, with TRBD2 identical over 14 bases. CDR1 and CDR2 from the germline V gene are SGHVS and FNYEAQ. The junction had 5 bases not matched to a gene; V was cut back by 1 base and J by 10 bases. This CDR3 has 16 residues. The CDR3 is CASSLGGLAGVEELFF. The CDR3 DNA is TGTGCCAGCAGCTTAGGGGGACTAGCGGGAGTTGAGGAGCTGTTTTTT. Full variable domain (remainder filled in from reference TRBV7-6 and TRBJ2-2): GAGVSQSPRYKVTKRGQDVALRCDPISGHVSLYWYRQALGQGPEFLTYFNYEAQQDKSGLPNDRFSAERPEGSISTLTIQRTEQRDSAMYRCASSLGGLAGVEELFFGEGSRLTVL.

V is TRBV19 and J is TRBJ2-7; 12 bases line up with TRBD2. CDR1 is LNHDA and CDR2 is SQIVND in the germline V gene (reference sequence). This CDR3 comprises 15 residues. With 8 bases clipped from V and 0 bases from J, the junction kept 5 bases outside the gene matches. The CDR3 spells CASRRTSGDSYEQYF. CDR3 bases: TGTGCCAGTCGACGGACTAGCGGGGACTCCTACGAGCAGTACTTC.

The chain recombines TRBV15 with TRBJ1-3; TRBD1 aligns across 10 bases. The CDR3 sequence is 16 residues long. Trimming took 3 bases from V and 3 from J; bases not matched to a gene: 5. The germline gives CDR1 LNHNV, CDR2 YYDKDF (reference sequence). CDR3 sequence: CATSRTGTGVGNTIYF. DNA of the CDR3: TGTGCCACCAGCAGGACCGGGACAGGGGTTGGAAACACCATATATTTT.

CDR3 DNA sequence: TGTGCCTGGAGTGTACAGGTGGTCTTCACAGATACGCAGTATTTT. Protein sequence: CAWSVQVVFTDTQYF. The chain couples TRBV30 to TRBJ2-3; D might be TRBD1 (5 bases). Germline CDR1 and CDR2: GTSNPN and SVGIG (reference sequence). The germline V and J ends were trimmed by 0 bases and 2 bases, with 12 bases remaining between them. The CDR3 is 15 residues long.

This chain joins TRBV10-2 and TRBJ1-2; D is undetermined. V was trimmed by 10 bases and J by 3 bases, leaving 12 bases between them. The CDR3 runs to 12 residues. Per the germline V gene, CDR1 is WSHSY and CDR2 is SAAADI. CDR3 DNA: TGCGCCACGGAAGGAGCCGACTATGGCTACACCTTC. As protein: CATEGADYGYTF.

The chain is built from TRBV5-1 and TRBJ2-7, with unresolved D. The V end lost 5 bases, the J end lost 6 bases, and 15 bases lay between the germline ends. There are 13 residues in the CDR3. Germline V gives CDR1 SGHRS, CDR2 YFSETQ. CDR3 bases: TGCGCCAGCAGTACCAACCCGGGTACCGAGCAGTACTTC. Protein product: CASSTNPGTEQYF.

In this sample, this clone turned up once. The chain employs TRBV1 and TRBJ1-1. TRBV1 constitutes a pseudogene. CDR3 length: 18 amino acids. The CDR3 bases are TGCACCAGCAGCCAAGGAAGGTGTGGGGGGGTTTGGAACACTGAAGCTTTCTTT. It yields the protein CTSSQGRCGGVWNTEAFF.